Included here is one T cell receptor (beta chain) sequence, with context. The table lists this clonotype with a few counts. Its antigen is currently not known. Nothing much larger sits one base from this clone, and base qualities are not available. The data originate from a study of T-cell reconstitution after alpha-beta-depleted transplantation in children (dated by TCRdb to about 2016). With regard to the full study: Using TCR repertoire profiling, the study quantitatively followed how T-cell immune reconstitution unfolded in children after TCRalphabeta/CD19-depleted allogeneic hematopoietic cell transplantation. Here is what the overall study found, with its caveats: About two months after transplant, the apparently early recovery of alphabetaT-cell counts reportedly depended on just several hundred clones that had expanded rapidly and came from non-depleted graft cells. In some patients, the high TCRbeta diversity seen at day 60 was put down to recipient T cells and intrathymic progenitors that had survived conditioning. Hyperexpanded clone frequencies declined over subsequent months; after one year, T-cell counts and TCRbeta diversity were mostly attributed to newly produced T cells.

The treatment or condition label, as the study defines it: allogeneic hematopoietic cell transplantation with graft depleted of TCRalphabeta T cells and CD19 B cells. Transplant recipients were children who received TCRalphabeta/CD19-depleted allogeneic hematopoietic cell grafts. Trimming takes 5 bases off V and 2 bases off J; junction bases not matched to a gene: 7. The CDR3 runs 16 amino acids, cysteine and phenylalanine included. Only the CDR3 DNA stays, 48 bases, in frame from base 1. For CDR1 and CDR2, the germline V gene lists MNHEY and SVGEGT. Receptors were amplified or captured by PCR. Data came from an Illumina HiSeq 2500. TCR libraries were prepared with molecular barcoding, using unique molecular identifiers to normalize TCRbeta repertoire quantification. The public reads were reanalyzed by TCRdb: fastp trimming at Q25, MiXCR alignment, in-frame beta chains only. Records with the same CDR3 protein are collapsed into one entry carrying the most frequent genes and DNA. The sample table shows about 500,000 distinct CDR3 sequences, and over 9.5% are seen once. In total, the top ten clones hold 14% of the sample.

This clonotype originated in a female patient aged 2 to 10 who had a stem cell transplant for aplastic anemia, so the T cells may come from the graft donor. The sequencing here drew on PBMCs, mostly from graft donor cells, taken 180 days after TCRalphabeta/CD19-depleted stem cell transplant. The rearranged chain carries TRBV6-2 or TRBV6-3 and TRBJ1-5, with TRBD1 matching 9 junction bases. The CDR3 protein is CASSVPGQGGNQPQHF. The DNA is TGTGCCAGCAGTGTCCCGGGACAGGGTGGCAATCAGCCCCAGCATTTT.